This T cell receptor (beta chain) was sequenced for a study of blood T cell repertoires in COVID-19. Whole-study context: Both acute and convalescent COVID-19 samples were obtained from the United States, Italy and Spain. PBMCs, B-cell-depleted T cells, or T cells provided the cDNA or gDNA that made up the material.

The repertoire was sequenced with immunoSEQ multiplex PCR; TCRdb's copy has only in-frame clones and lacks some. The table includes roughly 150,000 clones, 85% detected once. Seattle participants joined during active infection and were tracked over time. Sequenced: peripheral blood. The clonotype was recovered from a woman of 80 years or more with COVID-19, enrolled during active disease.

CDR3 in DNA: TGTGCCAGCAGACTCGGCGACAGATACTATGGCTACACCTTC. It encodes CASRLGDRYYGYTF. The rearrangement links TRBV28 to TRBJ1-2, with D perhaps matching TRBD1 (5 bases). The germline V and J ends were trimmed by 6 bases and 3 bases, with 14 bases remaining between them. There are 14 residues in the CDR3. Germline V gives CDR1 MDHEN, CDR2 SYDVKM.